This T cell receptor (beta chain) came from a study of T cells in Graves' hyperthyroidism and ophthalmopathy. Study-wide points: In blood, most of the thyroid clonotypes expanded above 0.001 were also present. Researchers report that a 13 V-J model separated ophthalmopathy from stable hyperthyroidism.

Comments on this clonotype: No antigen is known for it.

Template material for amplifying TCR beta CDR3 regions consisted of RNA transcripts. An initial round of RT-PCR targeting the TCR CDR3 relied on the HTBI primer set. MiXCR, applied by TCRdb to the multiplex PCR reads, yields one record per CDR3 protein. The data show about 640,000 distinct CDR3 sequences, with over 40% seen just once and 7% to 7.5% held by the top ten. This CDR3 comprises 13 residues. CDR1 is DFQATT and CDR2 is SNEGSKA in the germline V gene (reference sequence). Trimming cost V 6 bases and J 5 bases; bases outside gene matches: 6. Patients were excluded because of uncontrolled infection, other autoimmune disease, pregnancy or lactation.

The sequenced material came from peripheral blood or thyroid tissue (not recorded which). The sequence derives from an adult man with Graves' disease, either hyperthyroidism or ophthalmopathy (not recorded which). The chain uses TRBV20-1 and TRBJ1-4, with 7 bases that match TRBD1. CDR3 residues: CSASGQENEKLFF. CDR3 nucleotides: TGCAGTGCCAGTGGACAGGAAAATGAAAAACTGTTTTTT.